The entry that follows covers one T cell receptor (beta chain) sequence. Its antigen is as yet unknown. People whose metastatic non-small-cell lung cancer was chemo-refractory got focal radiation along with CTLA-4 blockade by ipilimumab. TCRdb's table, derived via immunoSEQ multiplex PCR, lists solely in-frame clones and lacks some. The sample has over 75,000 clones; around 83% are singletons. Germline lookup yields CDR1 SGHRS and CDR2 YFSETQ. The CDR3 has 13 amino acids. With 4 bases removed from V and 2 bases from J, the gap between germline ends came to 9 bases. This specimen belongs to a study of radiotherapy plus CTLA-4 blockade in lung cancer. Across the whole study: Objective response was observed in roughly 20% of patients, and disease control in roughly 33%. Overall study findings and caveats: Radiotherapy plus ipilimumab was followed by expansion in blood of tumor-derived TCR clones. Interferon-beta, together with early blood T cell clone dynamics, reportedly best predicted response.

The chain has TRBV5-1 and TRBJ1-1; D remains ambiguous. The sequence derives from a human donor with non-small cell lung cancer who had stable disease on radiotherapy plus ipilimumab. The sequences come from peripheral blood, collected from a patient treated with radiotherapy plus ipilimumab. The CDR3 sequence is CASSLTRNTEAFF. CDR3 sequence (DNA): TGCGCCAGCAGCCTCACAAGAAACACTGAAGCTTTCTTT. The variable domain in full, completed from reference TRBV5-1 and TRBJ1-1, reads KAGVTQTPRYLIKTRGQQVTLSCSPISGHRSVSWYQQTPGQGLQFLFEYFSETQRNKGNFPGRFSGRQFSNSRSEMNVSTLELGDSALYLCASSLTRNTEAFFGQGTRLTVV.